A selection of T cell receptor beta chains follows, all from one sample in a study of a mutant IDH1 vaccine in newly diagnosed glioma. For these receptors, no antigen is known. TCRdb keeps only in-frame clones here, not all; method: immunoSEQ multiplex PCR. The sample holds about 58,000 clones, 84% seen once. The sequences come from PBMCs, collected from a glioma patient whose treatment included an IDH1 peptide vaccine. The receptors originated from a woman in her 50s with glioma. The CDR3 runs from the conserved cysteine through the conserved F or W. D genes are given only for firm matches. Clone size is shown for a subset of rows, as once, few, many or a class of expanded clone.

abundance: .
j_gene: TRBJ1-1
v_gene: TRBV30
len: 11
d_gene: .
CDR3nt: TGTGCCTGGAGTTGGGGTGGGGACGCTTTCTTT
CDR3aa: CAWSWGGDAFF

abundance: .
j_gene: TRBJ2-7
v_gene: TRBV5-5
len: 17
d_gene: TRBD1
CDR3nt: TGTGCCAGCAGCCAAGGGACAGGGGCCCCCACAGACTACGAGCAGTACTTC
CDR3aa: CASSQGTGAPTDYEQYF

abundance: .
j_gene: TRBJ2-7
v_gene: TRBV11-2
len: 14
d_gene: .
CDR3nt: TGTGCCAGCAGCTTAGTCGGCAGGGCGGGGGAGCAGTACTTC
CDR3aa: CASSLVGRAGEQYF

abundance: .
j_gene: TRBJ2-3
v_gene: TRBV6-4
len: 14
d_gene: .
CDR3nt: TGTGCCAGCAGTGACGGGGGGGCCACAGATACGCAGTATTTT
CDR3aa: CASSDGGATDTQYF

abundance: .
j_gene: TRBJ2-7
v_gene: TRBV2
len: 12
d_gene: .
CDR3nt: TGTGCCAGCAGGGAGGACAGCTACGAGCAGTACTTC
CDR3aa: CASREDSYEQYF

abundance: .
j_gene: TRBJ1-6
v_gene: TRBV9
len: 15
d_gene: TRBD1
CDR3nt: TGTGCCAGCAGCGCTTCCGGGACAGCTAATTCACCCCTCCACTTT
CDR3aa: CASSASGTANSPLHF

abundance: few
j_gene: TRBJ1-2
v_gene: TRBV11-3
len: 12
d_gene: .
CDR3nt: TGTGCCAGCAGCGACGAGGGCTATGGCTACACCTTC
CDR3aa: CASSDEGYGYTF

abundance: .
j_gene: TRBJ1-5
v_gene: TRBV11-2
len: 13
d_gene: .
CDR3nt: TGTGCCAGCAGCGCAGGGCCCGGTCAGCCCCAGCATTTT
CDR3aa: CASSAGPGQPQHF

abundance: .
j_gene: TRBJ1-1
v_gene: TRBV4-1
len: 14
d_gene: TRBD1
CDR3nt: TGCGCCAGCAGCCCCCCCGGGCAGGGGGCTGAAGCTTTCTTT
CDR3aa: CASSPPGQGAEAFF

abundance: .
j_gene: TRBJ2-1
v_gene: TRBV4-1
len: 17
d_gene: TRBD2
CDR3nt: TGCGCCAGCAGCCAGGTTACTAGCGGGGGGCCGAACAATGAGCAGTTCTTC
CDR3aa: CASSQVTSGGPNNEQFF

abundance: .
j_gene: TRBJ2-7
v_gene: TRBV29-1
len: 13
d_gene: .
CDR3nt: TGCAGCGTTTTATTCAGGGAAGGGTACGAGCAGTACTTC
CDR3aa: CSVLFREGYEQYF

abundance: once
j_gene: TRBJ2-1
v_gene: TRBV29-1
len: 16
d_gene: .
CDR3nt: TGCAGCGCCCCCGTTTCCCCTGGGACTCCATACAATGAGCAGTTCTTC
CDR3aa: CSAPVSPGTPYNEQFF

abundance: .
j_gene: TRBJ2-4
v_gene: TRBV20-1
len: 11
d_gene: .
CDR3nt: TGCAGCGCCCCCTTAGGGTACATTCAGTACTTC
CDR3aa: CSAPLGYIQYF